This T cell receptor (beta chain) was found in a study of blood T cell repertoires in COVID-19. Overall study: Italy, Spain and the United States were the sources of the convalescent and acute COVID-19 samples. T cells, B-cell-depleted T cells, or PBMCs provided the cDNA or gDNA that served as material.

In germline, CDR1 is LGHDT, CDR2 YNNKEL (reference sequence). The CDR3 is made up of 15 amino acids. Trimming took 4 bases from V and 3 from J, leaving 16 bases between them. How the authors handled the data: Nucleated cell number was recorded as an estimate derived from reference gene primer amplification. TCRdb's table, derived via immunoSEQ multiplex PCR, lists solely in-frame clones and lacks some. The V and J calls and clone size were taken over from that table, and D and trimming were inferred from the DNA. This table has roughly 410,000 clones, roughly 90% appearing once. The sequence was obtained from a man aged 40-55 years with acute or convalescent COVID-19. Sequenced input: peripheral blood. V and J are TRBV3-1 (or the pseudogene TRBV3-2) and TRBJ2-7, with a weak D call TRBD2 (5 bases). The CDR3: CASSPLGNNGYEQYF. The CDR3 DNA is TGTGCCAGCAGCCCCCTCGGGAACAACGGCTACGAGCAGTACTTC.